The sequence of this T cell receptor beta chain was determined in a study of regulatory T cells in long-lasting Graves disease. Arm-PCR of CDR3 regions and iRepertoire HTBI primers were used to build TCR beta libraries. TCRdb used MiXCR to reprocess the multiplex PCR reads, holding one entry per CDR3 protein. The top ten clones hold roughly a fifth of a sample with approximately 390,000 distinct CDR3 sequences, 15% to 20% of them seen once. Details on this clonotype: This sequence may be a read error, since a much larger clone differs from it by one base. Since the CDR3 does not end with the conserved phenylalanine or tryptophan, this likely comes from a read error.

From germline, CDR1 is DFQATT and CDR2 SNEGSKA (reference sequence). The CDR3 extends over 14 amino acids. Deletions cut 3 bases from V and 1 base from J, with 11 bases between. Time point here: newly diagnosed GD, antithyroid drugs for less than 3 months. RNA from PBMCs was the source of the TCR library. The same data also contributed to another study, on T cells in Graves' hyperthyroidism and ophthalmopathy.

The V call is TRBV20-1, the J call TRBJ2-3, with a possible D match to TRBD2 (5 bases). The input for sequencing was peripheral blood mononuclear cells (PBMCs), taken at new diagnosis, from a patient treated with antithyroid drugs. The receptor comes from a woman aged 18-29 years with Graves disease. This CDR3 is CSASSDSRTDTQYV. The CDR3 nucleotides are TGCAGTGCTAGTTCGGACTCACGCACAGATACGCAGTATGTT.